A single sample is the source of the 13 T cell receptor beta chains below, sequenced in a study of cytomegalovirus exposure and HLA in healthy donors. The PCR made use of 60 Vbeta and 13 Jbeta primers. Assay used: immunoSEQ multiplex PCR; TCRdb lists only in-frame clones, some missing. The sample has about 170,000 clones, approximately 81% seen once; the top ten hold 2.4%. The sequencing sample was made of PBMCs. Every receptor here comes from a male donor in good health and CMV-seronegative.

This sequence joins TRBV7-2 and TRBJ2-7, with 7 bases matching TRBD2. The CDR3 consists of 13 residues. The V and J ends lost 5 bases and 6 bases, in that order; junction bases with no gene match: 7. The germline V gene encodes CDR1 SGHTA and CDR2 FQGNSA. The CDR3, as DNA: TGTGCCAGCAGCCCTGGGGGGGGTGGCGAGCAGTACTTC. This codes for CASSPGGGGEQYF.

This rearrangement joins TRBV19 to TRBJ2-1; D may be TRBD2 (6 bases). CDR1 is LNHDA, CDR2 SQIVND, per germline (reference sequence). The CDR3 spans 14 residues. V was trimmed by 7 bases and J by 9 bases, leaving 19 bases between them. Written as DNA, the CDR3 is TGTGCCAGTATTAACGACCCCGGGGGAGGTGAGCAGTTCTTC. This encodes CASINDPGGGEQFF.

CDR3 loop: CASSDRTSGGAWTGELFF. CDR3 nucleotide sequence: TGTGCCAGCAGTGATAGGACTAGCGGGGGGGCATGGACCGGGGAGCTGTTTTTT. This rearrangement joins TRBV2 to TRBJ2-2; 15 nucleotides match TRBD2. The J segment lost 5 bases and the V segment lost 3 bases, leaving 7 bases of the junction unmatched. Germline-derived CDR1 and CDR2 are SNHLY and FYNNEI. CDR3 length equals 18 residues. Full variable domain (remainder filled in from reference TRBV2 and TRBJ2-2): EPEVTQTPSHQVTQMGQEVILRCVPISNHLYFYWYRQILGQKVEFLVSFYNNEISEKSEIFDDQFSVERPDGSNFTLKIRSTKLEDSAMYFCASSDRTSGGAWTGELFFGEGSRLTVL.

This clone has only a few counts. V and J are TRBV6-5 and TRBJ1-1; no definite D call. CDR1 is MNHEY, CDR2 SVGAGI, per germline. Between the trimmed V and J ends, which lost 2 bases and 4 bases, there was a span of 17 bases. CDR3 size: 16 residues. CDR3 nucleotide sequence: TGTGCCAGCAGTTACGTCAGTTTCGGGCGGGCCACTGAAGCTTTCTTT. Its translation is CASSYVSFGRATEAFF.

This clone was seen once. The chain has TRBV30 and TRBJ2-5, with D possibly TRBD2 on 6 matching bases. The V end was cut by 1 base, the J end by 11 bases, with 11 bases between. From germline, CDR1 is GTSNPN and CDR2 SVGIG (reference sequence). This CDR3 spans 11 amino acids. The CDR3 is CAWSGTGVQYF. In DNA, the CDR3 is TGTGCCTGGAGTGGGACGGGGGTGCAGTACTTC.

DNA for the CDR3: TGTGCCAGTAGTAAATCGGGGGTTGGAGATACGCAGTATTTT. As protein: CASSKSGVGDTQYF. This chain connects TRBV19 to TRBJ2-3; tentative D call: TRBD2 (6 bases). Germline CDR1 and CDR2: LNHDA and SQIVND (reference sequence). V lost 4 bases, J lost 5 bases, and 13 bases lay in between. The CDR3 covers 14 residues.

The chain is built from TRBV30 and TRBJ2-5; D remains ambiguous. CDR3 length equals 11 residues. The germline gives CDR1 GTSNPN, CDR2 SVGIG (reference sequence). Trimming shortened V by 2 bases and J by 7 bases, and 8 bases separated the two germline ends. The CDR3 protein is CAWSPWPTQYF. CDR3 nucleotides: TGTGCCTGGAGTCCATGGCCGACCCAGTACTTC.

J is TRBJ2-7 and V is TRBV29-1, with 8 nucleotides matching TRBD2. With 4 bases clipped from V and 3 bases from J, the junction kept 5 bases outside the gene matches. Germline loops: CDR1 SQVTM, CDR2 ANQGSEA. The CDR3 has 13 amino acids. CDR3 sequence: CSVAGLARYEQYF. DNA for the CDR3: TGCAGCGTTGCTGGACTAGCCCGCTACGAGCAGTACTTC.

The chain recombines TRBV19 with TRBJ2-7; TRBD2 aligns across 8 bases. The CDR3 runs to 14 residues. Germline CDR1 reads LNHDA; CDR2 reads SQIVND (reference sequence). V was pared by 1 base and J by 5 bases, with 4 bases of the junction left unmatched. CDR3 sequence reads: CASSIGLAGNEQYF. As DNA, the CDR3 is TGTGCCAGTAGTATAGGCCTAGCGGGCAACGAGCAGTACTTC.

The chain carries TRBV19 and TRBJ1-1; no clear D gene. The CDR3 is made up of 13 amino acids. V gave up 1 base and J gave up 5 bases, with 8 bases separating them. Germline V gene sequence: CDR1 LNHDA, CDR2 SQIVND (reference sequence). CDR3 amino acids: CASSIAGRTEAFF. In nucleotides, the CDR3 is TGTGCCAGTAGTATAGCGGGGAGAACTGAAGCTTTCTTT.

This clone came up a few times. The rearrangement joins TRBV19 to TRBJ2-2; no firm D call. Germline V CDR1 and CDR2: LNHDA, SQIVND (reference sequence). The CDR3 has 14 amino acids. V was cut by 3 bases and J by 1 base, with 6 bases left in between. Written as DNA, the CDR3 is TGTGCCAGTAGTATCTCGCGGAACACCGGGGAGCTGTTTTTT. It specifies CASSISRNTGELFF.

V usage is TRBV7-7 and J usage is TRBJ2-1; 9 bases are shared with TRBD2. The CDR3 is 15 residues long. Germline loops: CDR1 SSHAT, CDR2 FNYEAQ (reference sequence). Germline trimming cut 2 bases from V and 6 bases from J; bases unmatched to any gene: 5. The CDR3 DNA follows: TGTGCCAGCAGCTTACTAGCGGGGTCCCTCAATGAGCAGTTCTTC. This encodes CASSLLAGSLNEQFF.

This sequence joins TRBV6-5 and TRBJ2-5, with TRBD2 matching over 7 bases. This CDR3 region has 14 residues. Germline trimming cut 7 bases from V and 7 bases from J; bases unmatched to any gene: 12. Looked up from germline, CDR1 is MNHEY and CDR2 is SVGAGI. The CDR3 region is CASKAGLAVGTQYF. In nucleotides, the CDR3 is TGTGCCAGCAAGGCCGGCCTAGCGGTTGGGACCCAGTACTTC.